The rows below give T cell receptor beta chains drawn from one sample of a study of cytotoxic CD8 clonotypes in ibrutinib-treated CLL. TCRdb's copy holds only in-frame clones and misses some; the assay was immunoSEQ multiplex PCR. The sample has about 21,000 clones, around 68% seen once. This sample comprised PBMCs, obtained before ibrutinib treatment. These receptors came from a human donor with chronic lymphocytic leukemia. CDR3s include the opening cysteine and the closing phenylalanine or tryptophan. Each record gives: CDR3 DNA, CDR3 protein, clone size, D gene, V gene, J gene. The D gene is left open where the match is weak. Size tells how often a clone was seen (once, few, many) or the class of an expanded clone, and some rows leave it out.

TGTGCCAGCAGCGTAGGCCATTCGAACACCGGGGAGCTGTTTTTT	CASSVGHSNTGELFF	.	.	TRBV9	TRBJ2-2
TGTGCCAGCAGTTTATCCGGCGGGATCTTAGAAAGGCAGTTCTTC	CASSLSGGILERQFF	few	.	TRBV28	TRBJ2-1
TGTGCCAGCAGCCAAGCCGGACACCCTCCCGGGGAGCTGTTTTTT	CASSQAGHPPGELFF	.	.	TRBV14	TRBJ2-2
TGTGCCACCAGCGTCCCGCCGAACACTGAAGCTTTCTTT	CATSVPPNTEAFF	few	.	TRBV15	TRBJ1-1
TGTGCCAGCAGAGAGCGGGAGGGCCGGGAGACCCAGTACTTC	CASREREGRETQYF	few	TRBD2	TRBV2	TRBJ2-5
TGTGCCAGCAGTTTGGGCCTCAGTAGCGGGAGGACCACCGGGGAGCTGTTTTTT	CASSLGLSSGRTTGELFF	.	TRBD2	TRBV28	TRBJ2-2
TGTGCCAGCAGCCCCGGTAGGGCCGACCCTAACTATGGCTACACCTTC	CASSPGRADPNYGYTF	.	.	TRBV7-6	TRBJ1-2
TGTGCCAGCAGCCCATCCGGGACAGGGGTGGAGACCCAGTACTTC	CASSPSGTGVETQYF	.	TRBD1	TRBV7-3	TRBJ2-5
TGTGCCAGCAGCTTAGCGGGAGATCTCTACGAGCAGTACTTC	CASSLAGDLYEQYF	.	TRBD2	TRBV5-4	TRBJ2-7
TGTGCCAGCCGGGGGATCAGCCTTTTAATTGGCGAGCAGTACTTC	CASRGISLLIGEQYF	medium-sized	.	TRBV6-1	TRBJ2-7
TGCGCCAGCAGCCTTATTTCATCCGGGACAGTCAATGAGCAGTTCTTC	CASSLISSGTVNEQFF	.	TRBD1	TRBV5-1	TRBJ2-1
TGTGCCAGCAGCTCCGGACAGAAATCTGGAAACACCATATATTTT	CASSSGQKSGNTIYF	medium-sized	.	TRBV7-6	TRBJ1-3
TGTGCCAGCAGTGAATTTCAACCAGCGGGAGGAACAGAGACCCAGTACTTC	CASSEFQPAGGTETQYF	.	TRBD2	TRBV25-1	TRBJ2-5
TGTGCCAGCAGCTTGCTCAATCAGCCCCAGCATTTT	CASSLLNQPQHF	.	.	TRBV5-6	TRBJ1-5
TGTGCCAGTAGTATAGGAGGGACAGGGGAAACCGGGGAGCTGTTTTTT	CASSIGGTGETGELFF	.	TRBD1	TRBV19	TRBJ2-2